This entry lists 8 T cell receptor beta chains sequenced from one sample in a study of T cell repertoires in cytomegalovirus infection (dated by TCRdb to the late 2010s). The antigens these receptors bind are not known. For sequencing, an Illumina HiSeq 1500 was employed. TCRdb reanalyzed the raw reads on its own, using fastp at Q25 for trimming and MiXCR for clone calling, and kept in-frame beta chains. Rows with one shared CDR3 protein collapse into an entry with the most common genes and DNA. The sample table holds about 130,000 distinct CDR3 sequences, of which 30% to 40% were seen once. 58% of the sample comes from the top ten. The intended sense of this specimen's treatment or condition label: in vitro stimulation with specific CMV peptide epitopes to enrich CMV-specific T cells. Sequencing was performed on CD8+ T cells from cultured PBMCs, taken from culture after CMV antigen stimulation. These receptors were obtained from a human donor in good health (CMV status not recorded). Some clones in this sample may be carry-over from other donors' samples.

The chain uses TRBV7-4 and TRBJ2-5, with D possibly TRBD2 on 6 matching bases. CDR1 is SGHVT, CDR2 SQSDAQ, per germline. The CDR3 runs 15 residues. V lost 2 bases and J lost 3, with 13 bases in between. The CDR3 reads CASSLNGGGEETQYF. The CDR3 DNA sequence: TGTGCCAGCAGCTTAAACGGTGGAGGGGAAGAGACCCAGTACTTC.

The rearrangement links TRBV20-1 to TRBJ2-3; 7 positions match TRBD1. Per germline, CDR1 DFQATT and CDR2 SNEGSKA (reference sequence). With 3 bases clipped from V and 2 bases from J, the junction kept 5 bases outside the gene matches. The length of the CDR3 is 14 residues. Here the CDR3 DNA reads TGCAGTGCTAGGGCCCAGGGGGTCACAGATACGCAGTATTTT. The encoded protein is CSARAQGVTDTQYF.

There are a few counts of this clonotype. J is TRBJ2-2 and V is TRBV4-3; the D gene is possibly TRBD1 (5 bases). Trimming pared 5 bases from V and 9 bases from J, leaving 10 bases between. The CDR3 covers 12 residues. CDR1 is LGHNA, CDR2 YSLEER, per germline. This CDR3 reads CASSSGNWELFF. The CDR3 DNA sequence: TGCGCCAGCAGCTCAGGGAATTGGGAGCTGTTTTTT.

This clonotype came up many times. J is TRBJ1-2 and V is TRBV7-6; D not resolved. The CDR3 is made up of 11 amino acids. CDR1 and CDR2 from the germline V gene are SGHVS and FNYEAQ. V was pared by 1 base and J by 10 bases, with 7 bases between. The CDR3 loop is CASSLGTVYTF. The CDR3 DNA reads TGTGCCAGCAGCTTAGGAACAGTCTACACCTTC.

This clonotype was detected only a few times. V and J are TRBV19 and TRBJ2-3; 9 positions match TRBD2. V shed 4 bases and J 1 base; nucleotides not matched to a gene: 6. The germline gives CDR1 LNHDA, CDR2 SQIVND (reference sequence). The CDR3 has 16 amino acids. The CDR3 sequence is CASSTDSGGGTDTQYF. DNA of the CDR3: TGTGCCAGTAGTACCGATAGCGGGGGAGGCACAGATACGCAGTATTTT. Filled out from reference TRBV19 and TRBJ2-3, the complete variable domain reads DGGITQSPKYLFRKEGQNVTLSCEQNLNHDAMYWYRQDPGQGLRLIYYSQIVNDFQKGDIAEGYSVSREKKESFPLTVTSAQKNPTAFYLCASSTDSGGGTDTQYFGPGTRLTVL.

The chain is built from TRBV27 and TRBJ2-7, with 7 bases matching TRBD1. This CDR3 comprises 13 residues. The germline V gene has CDR1 MNHEY and CDR2 SMNVEV (reference sequence). With 6 bases clipped from V and 3 bases from J, the junction kept 5 bases outside the gene matches. Written as DNA, the CDR3 is TGTGCCAGCAGACAGGGGCTCAACTACGAGCAGTACTTC. Translation gives CASRQGLNYEQYF.

This clonotype has just a few counts. Its ends do not fully match the called genes, so a read error is possible. J is TRBJ1-2 and V is TRBV4-1; maybe TRBD1 (5 bases). CDR3 length: 15 amino acids. The germline CDR1 and CDR2 sequences are MGHRA and YSYEKL. The CDR3 DNA follows: TGTGCCAGCAGCCAAGACGGACAAGGGGCGGATGGCTACACCTTC. Protein sequence: CASSQDGQGADGYTF.

This clonotype has more than one count but fewer than ten. V is TRBV12-3 or TRBV12-4 and J is TRBJ2-3; TRBD2 aligns across 8 bases. Trimming cost V 3 bases and J 2 bases; bases outside gene matches: 13. There are 18 residues in the CDR3. CDR3 sequence: CASSFVGGGPPPTDTQYF. CDR3 coding DNA: TGTGCCAGCAGTTTCGTTGGCGGGGGGCCGCCCCCCACAGATACGCAGTATTTT.